Included here is one T cell receptor (beta chain) sequence, with context. What it recognizes is unknown. At one end the junction does not follow the germline gene, possibly because of a read error. Presence of unique molecular identifiers characterized the TCR beta cDNA libraries. TCRdb re-called the PCR reads through MiXCR, storing one row per CDR3 protein. The repertoire consists of hundreds of thousands of distinct CDR3 sequences, with just under 30% occurring once and the leading ten covering roughly 0.54%. The data originate from a study of post-analysis software for immune sequencing data. This CDR3 has 18 residues. Germline loops: CDR1 SGHRS, CDR2 YFSETQ. Study-level results: With TRBV5-6, TRBV5-1 and TRBV20-1 included, about five TRBV segments were more frequent in patients than in controls. Controls significantly exceeded multiple sclerosis patients in normalized Chao1 diversity.

V and J are TRBV5-1 and TRBJ2-1, with 8 bases matching TRBD2. The TCR sequence derives from a girl between 5 and 17 years old with multiple sclerosis. Sequenced: blood. This CDR3 is CTSSLLPSGPSSYNEQFF. For the CDR3, the DNA is TGCACCAGCAGCTTACTTCCTAGCGGGCCGAGCTCCTACAATGAGCAGTTCTTC.